This TCR beta chain is from a study of blood T cells in healthy people across ages (dated by TCRdb to the mid-2010s). Looking at the study overall: In model experiments, template switching captured about one uniquely barcoded TCR beta cDNA molecule for every two T cells. To track age-related changes in TCR beta repertoire diversity, the study relied on deep sequencing normalized with unique cDNA molecular identifiers. The donors were divided into four age groups: young (average around 16 years), middle-aged (approximately 39), aged (approximately 64) and long-lived (roughly 82). To avoid experimental bias, donors of different ages were distributed randomly across sequencing lanes. Two additional independent replicas of 1 million unique cDNA reads from the same blood draw were analyzed for two donors (one aged 18 to 30 and one aged 80 or older). The study at large found these results: Since profiling was done on bulk unsorted PBMCs, naive and antigen-experienced compartments could not be conclusively compared. Observed TCR beta diversity per million T cells fell roughly linearly with age, and a significant reduction was already apparent by age roughly 40. Estimates of total diversity based on one million sequenced T cells were considered lower bounds and underestimates. A strong correlation was found between observed TCR beta diversity and the percentage of naive T cells measured by flow cytometry. The CMV infection status of donors was not known, potentially confounding age-related changes in expanded clonotypes. Compared with the aged group, the long-lived group had more naive CD4+ T cells, fewer expanded clones and increased TCR diversity, a pattern suggesting age selection.

The library was generated by 5' RACE. A second roughly 6 to 11 cycle PCR used a sample-barcoded 5' primer and a J-beta primer mix. A template-switch 5' adaptor carrying 12 random nucleotides introduced a unique molecular identifier onto each TCR beta cDNA molecule. At least 2.5 million CDR3-containing paired-end reads were obtained from each sample. All of the RNA was converted into first-strand cDNA using the Mint cDNA synthesis kit, with a TRBC-specific oligonucleotide serving as the primer. Following uracil-DNA glycosylase treatment, a first 18-cycle PCR with universal primers M1SS and BC2_uni_R was performed on all cDNA. The published analysis was carried out like this. For normalization, 1 million high-quality reads were randomly selected from each sample, with every read carrying a distinct molecular identifier. Instead of being binned into consensus sequences, reads with shared molecular identifiers were discarded. CDR3 identification, clonotype clustering and error correction used MiTCR with a Q25 quality threshold and the strictest error-elimination algorithm. A nonparametric unseen species model with Euler transformation was used to estimate a lower bound on total TCR beta diversity. TCRdb trimmed the raw reads at Q25, called clones with MiXCR and kept productive beta chains. Rows with a matching CDR3 protein are joined into one entry that keeps the most common DNA and genes. The V and J calls were determined by TCRdb, not by the authors. This sample comprises some 1.8 million distinct CDR3 sequences, 30% to 40% of them detected only once. Under 30% of the sample rests with the top ten.

Donors were approximately 42 systemically healthy Caucasian individuals from Russia aged about 6 to 100 years. About 9.1 milliliters of peripheral blood were collected from each donor into EDTA-treated Vacutainer tubes. Ficoll-Paque density-gradient centrifugation was used to isolate PBMCs, with at least 7 million per sample. Trizol reagent was used to extract total RNA from PBMCs, with at least 6 micrograms per sample. For every donor, an aliquot of PBMCs went through flow cytometry to measure the percentages of naive CD45RAhigh/CD27high T cells. As to this clonotype: Its antigen remains undetermined. Nothing much larger sits one base from this clone, and base qualities are not available.

There are 17 amino acids in the CDR3, from cysteine to phenylalanine inclusive. The DNA shown is the 51-base CDR3, in frame from base 1. From the germline V gene, CDR1 is MGHRA and CDR2 is YSYEKL. V loses 0 bases, J loses 5 bases, and the germline ends lie 18 bases apart. The TCR sequence derives from a human donor in good health. The rearranged chain carries TRBV4-1 and TRBJ2-3; the D gene is possibly TRBD1 or TRBD2, with 6 bases matching each. The sample was blood. The bases read TGCGCCAGCAGCCAAGATGTGCCCGGGGGCCAGCAAGATACGCAGTATTTT. It translates to CASSQDVPGGQQDTQYF.